Below are 5 T cell receptor beta chains sequenced from a single sample in a study of shared clonotypes between healthy human individuals. TCRdb's copy holds only in-frame clones and misses some; the assay was immunoSEQ multiplex PCR. The repertoire consists of 200,000 to 250,000 clones, with approximately 65% occurring once and the leading ten covering around 10%. The sequenced sample was memory CD4+ T cells sorted from blood. Stated subset: CD45RA-negative fraction. The receptors originated from a man aged 30 to 39 in good health.

The chain is built from TRBV5-1 and TRBJ2-5, with 7 positions matching TRBD1. The length of the CDR3 is 15 residues. Trimming removed 1 base from V and 5 bases from J; junction bases left unmatched: 8. Looked up from germline, CDR1 is SGHRS and CDR2 is YFSETQ. The chain's CDR3 is CASSLRTGPEETQYF. The CDR3 DNA reads as TGCGCCAGCAGCTTGAGGACAGGCCCAGAGGAGACCCAGTACTTC.

V and J are TRBV9 and TRBJ2-1; the D is unclear. The CDR3 consists of 13 residues. CDR1 and CDR2 (germline): SGDLS, YYNGEE. V lost 4 bases and J 5 bases, leaving 10 bases between the germline ends. CDR3 residues: CASSRMSNNEQFF. The CDR3 DNA reads TGTGCCAGCAGCCGGATGTCGAACAATGAGCAGTTCTTC.

This chain joins TRBV7-2 and TRBJ1-5, with D unclear. Trimming cost V 3 bases and J 4 bases, with 13 bases left between them. This CDR3 has 15 residues. Germline-derived CDR1 and CDR2 are SGHTA and FQGNSA. The DNA of the CDR3 is TGTGCCAGCAGCTTTCACAGCTCCAGTAATCAGCCCCAGCATTTT. Translation: CASSFHSSSNQPQHF.

The V and J genes are TRBV28 and TRBJ2-4; D might be TRBD1 or TRBD2, each matching 5 bases. The germline gives CDR1 MDHEN, CDR2 SYDVKM. This CDR3 is 17 amino acids long. The ends were cut back, 3 bases at V and 7 bases at J, with 22 bases in the middle. The CDR3 DNA reads as TGTGCCAGCAGTTTTCACGCCGATGTCGGGGCGGTGAACATTCAGTACTTC. It translates to CASSFHADVGAVNIQYF.

The chain is built from TRBV7-9 and TRBJ2-2; D is unresolved. Germline CDR1 is SEHNR and CDR2 is FQNEAQ (reference sequence). The CDR3 loop spans 15 amino acids. The V end was cut by 5 bases, the J end by 4 bases, with 14 bases between. CDR3 coding DNA: TGTGCCAGCAGCCCCCTCAGGCTGGTCACCGGGGAGCTGTTTTTT. Protein: CASSPLRLVTGELFF.